This T cell receptor beta chain was recorded in a study of esophageal squamous cell carcinoma under preoperative chemotherapy. At the level of the study: Samples included peripheral blood T cells as well as tumor-infiltrating lymphocytes.

As for time point: after preoperative PTX-NDP chemotherapy. Study-level findings and limits: Peripheral T cells showed a significant TCR diversity increase after chemotherapy, unlike tumor-infiltrating lymphocytes.

TCRdb used MiXCR to reprocess the PCR reads, holding one entry per CDR3 protein. The sample holds some 32,000 distinct CDR3 sequences, around 50% seen once. The CDR3 is 14 residues long. Germline CDR1 is SGHTA and CDR2 is FQGNSA. This clonotype is a singleton in its sample. What it binds is unknown. The rearrangement links TRBV7-2 to TRBJ2-3; 8 bases line up with TRBD2. The DNA end favors TRBJ2-7, so the J call may be wrong. The source is a human donor with esophageal squamous cell carcinoma. The donor label of this sample is uncertain. The sample here was taken from a patient given preoperative chemotherapy. CDR3 amino acids: CAGSGGRGKDTQYF. CDR3 DNA sequence: TGTGCGGGCAGCGGGGGCCGTGGCAAAGATACGCAGTACTTC.